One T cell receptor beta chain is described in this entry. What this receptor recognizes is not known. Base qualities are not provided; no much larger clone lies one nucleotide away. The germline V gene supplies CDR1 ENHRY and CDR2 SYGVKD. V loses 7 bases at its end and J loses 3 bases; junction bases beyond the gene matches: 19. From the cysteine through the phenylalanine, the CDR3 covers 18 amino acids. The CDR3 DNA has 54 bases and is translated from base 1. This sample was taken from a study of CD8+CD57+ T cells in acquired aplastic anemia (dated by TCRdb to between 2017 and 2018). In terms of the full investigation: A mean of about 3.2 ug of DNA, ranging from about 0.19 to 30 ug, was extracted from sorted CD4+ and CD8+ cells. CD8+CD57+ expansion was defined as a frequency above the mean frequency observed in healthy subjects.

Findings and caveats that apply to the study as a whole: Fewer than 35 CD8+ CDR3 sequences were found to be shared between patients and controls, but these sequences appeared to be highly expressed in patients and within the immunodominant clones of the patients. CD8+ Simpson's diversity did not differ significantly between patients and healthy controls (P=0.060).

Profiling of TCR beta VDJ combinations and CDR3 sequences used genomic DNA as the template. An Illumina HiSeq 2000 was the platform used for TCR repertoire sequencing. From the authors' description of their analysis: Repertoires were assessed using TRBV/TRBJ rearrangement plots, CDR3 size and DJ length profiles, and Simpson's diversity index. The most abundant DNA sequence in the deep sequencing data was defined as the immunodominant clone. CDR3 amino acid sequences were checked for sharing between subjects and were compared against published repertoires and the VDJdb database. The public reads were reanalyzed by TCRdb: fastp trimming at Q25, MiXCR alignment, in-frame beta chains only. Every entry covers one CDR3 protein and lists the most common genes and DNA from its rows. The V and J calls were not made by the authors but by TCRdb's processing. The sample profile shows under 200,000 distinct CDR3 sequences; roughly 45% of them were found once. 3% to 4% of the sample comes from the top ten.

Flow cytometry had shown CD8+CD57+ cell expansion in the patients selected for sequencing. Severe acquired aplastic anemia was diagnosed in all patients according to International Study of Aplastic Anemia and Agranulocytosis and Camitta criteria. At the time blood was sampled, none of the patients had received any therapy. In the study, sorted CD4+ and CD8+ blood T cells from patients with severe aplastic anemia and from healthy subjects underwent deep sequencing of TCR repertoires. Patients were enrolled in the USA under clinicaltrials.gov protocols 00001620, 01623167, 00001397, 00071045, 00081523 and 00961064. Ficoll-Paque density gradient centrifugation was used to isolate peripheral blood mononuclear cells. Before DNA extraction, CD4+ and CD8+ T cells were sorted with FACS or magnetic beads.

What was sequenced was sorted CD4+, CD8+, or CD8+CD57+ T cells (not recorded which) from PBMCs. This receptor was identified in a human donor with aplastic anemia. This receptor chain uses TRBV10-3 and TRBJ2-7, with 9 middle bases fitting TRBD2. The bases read TGTGCCATCACCCCCCATCGGGTGGATAGCGGGAGCTACTACGAGCAGTACTTC. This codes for CAITPHRVDSGSYYEQYF.